This T cell receptor (beta chain) was captured in a study of T cells in Graves' hyperthyroidism and ophthalmopathy. Study as a whole: Blood from the periphery was taken at initial diagnosis, before any treatment. Study-wide findings and caveats: Blood also carried most thyroid clonotypes expanded above 0.001.

Patients aged 18 to 65 had newly diagnosed hyperthyroidism of under 2 months' duration. Patients were excluded because of uncontrolled infection, other autoimmune disease, pregnancy or lactation. The ends were cut back, 0 bases at V and 10 bases at J, with 9 bases in the middle. Germline V lookup: CDR1 SGHVS, CDR2 FQNEAQ. The CDR3 runs 12 residues. There are a few counts of this clonotype. Its antigen is unidentified. Regions amplified from RNA transcripts were the TCR beta CDR3 regions. TCR CDR3 regions were first amplified by RT-PCR with HTBI primers. TCRdb re-derived calls from the multiplex PCR reads in MiXCR, one entry per CDR3 protein. This table has roughly 200,000 distinct CDR3 sequences, 17% appearing once.

Sequencing was done on a sample of blood. This TCR was sampled from a woman aged 45-65 years with Graves' hyperthyroidism. The gene calls are TRBV7-8 and TRBJ2-5, with D unresolved. CDR3 sequence reads: CASSLALSDQYF. In DNA form, the CDR3 reads TGTGCCAGCAGCTTAGCGCTGTCAGACCAGTACTTC.